This section outlines one TCR beta chain sequence together with its context. It has no known antigen specificity. No much larger clone exists at a distance of one base, and base qualities are not known. The data are from a study of blood T cell repertoires in COVID-19 (dated by TCRdb to about 2020). As for the study more broadly: Samples from collaborators originated in the United States, Italy and Spain and spanned both the acute and convalescent phases of COVID-19. Subjects who had been exposed to COVID-19, were actively infected with it, or had recovered from it provided the deeply sampled blood TCRbeta repertoires that made up the dataset. Sample metadata almost always included a de-identified subject ID, COVID-19 status, age in years and sex. Where available, HLA class I and class II types were obtained from metadata supplied by the sample provider rather than from assay-based typing. The prospective study material was composed of cDNA or gDNA derived from T cells, B-cell-depleted T cells, or PBMCs. A freely available public database, intended as a resource for researchers studying the immune response to SARS-CoV-2, is where the repertoires were released. Samples were obtained from the ongoing ImmuneRACE study (first 160 participants) and from 1,254 subjects provided by 6 global collaborators. General findings and caveats noted by the study authors: The quantity of clinical and demographic metadata differed by source and by participant and was supplied without curation.

Trimming removed 8 bases from V and 5 bases from J, leaving 15 bases between the germline ends. The CDR3 sequence holds 14 residues, the cysteine and phenylalanine included. The DNA shown is the 42-base CDR3, in frame from base 1. For CDR1 and CDR2, the germline V gene lists MNHGY and SVAAGI. The immunoSEQ Assay, a bias-controlled multiplex PCR, was used to amplify TCRbeta CDR3 regions from genomic DNA. The paper's processing steps were these. Nucleated cell counts per sample were estimated from amplification of reference gene primers within the assay. To quantify the absolute abundance of each unique TCRbeta CDR3 rearrangement, sequence reads were collapsed and filtered. For each sample, productive Simpson clonality was calculated as the square root of Simpson's diversity index across productive rearrangements. As stored in TCRdb, this immuneACCESS dataset retains in-frame rearrangements with V and J assigned. A fraction of the clones does not appear; measured against another copy, unresolved V genes explain less than half of the discrepancy, and the remainder lacks a known reason. V and J calls and clone size are given by that table; D and trimming were obtained from the DNA. Present in this sample are a few hundred thousand clones, 85% to 90% of which were seen just once. 2% to 3% of the sample is held by the ten biggest clonotypes.

In the prospective study, participants were about 18 to 95 years old, resided in 20 to 30 geographic areas of the United States, and were enrolled through a virtual design. In the prospective study, participants were assigned to cohorts based on the clinical history participants reported in a screening survey and a study questionnaire. Recovered participants in ImmuneRACE Cohort 3 were defined by two consecutive negative NP/OP PCR tests, clearance by a healthcare professional, or resolution of symptoms. In the prospective study, whole blood, serum and a nasopharyngeal or oropharyngeal swab were collected from each participant by mobile phlebotomists. Participants in the prospective study had the option to provide additional blood draws and questionnaires over a 2-month period. Before DNA extraction, prospective study blood samples were shipped either frozen or at room temperature.

The sequenced sample consisted of PBMCs or T cells enriched from blood (not recorded which). The chain employs TRBV6-9 and TRBJ1-4; the D segment cannot be called with confidence. The clonotype comes from a woman younger than 30 who had recovered from COVID-19. The CDR3 amino acid sequence is: CASRWLAPNEKLFF. The DNA sequence reads TGTGCCAGCCGTTGGCTTGCCCCAAATGAAAAACTGTTTTTT.